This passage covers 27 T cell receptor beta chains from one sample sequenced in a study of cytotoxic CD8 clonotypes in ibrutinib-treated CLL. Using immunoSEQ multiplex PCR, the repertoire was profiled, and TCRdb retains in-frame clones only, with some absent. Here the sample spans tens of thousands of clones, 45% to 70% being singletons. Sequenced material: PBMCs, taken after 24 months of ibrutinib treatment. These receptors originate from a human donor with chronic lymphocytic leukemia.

The chain's CDR3 is CASSYPSGGYQETQYF. In DNA, the CDR3 is TGTGCCAGCAGTTACCCAAGCGGGGGGTATCAAGAGACCCAGTACTTC. V is TRBV6-5 and J is TRBJ2-5; TRBD2 aligns across 9 bases. This CDR3 has 16 amino acids. Germline V gives CDR1 MNHEY, CDR2 SVGAGI. Germline trimming cut 2 bases from V and 2 bases from J; bases unmatched to any gene: 6.

Here the CDR3 reads CASRIRANTEAFF. In DNA form, the CDR3 reads TGTGCCAGCAGGATTAGGGCGAACACTGAAGCTTTCTTT. The genes are TRBV7-6 and TRBJ1-1; D is unclear. The CDR3 consists of 13 residues. V lost 6 bases to trimming and J lost 1 base, with 9 bases between them. Germline lookup yields CDR1 SGHVS and CDR2 FNYEAQ.

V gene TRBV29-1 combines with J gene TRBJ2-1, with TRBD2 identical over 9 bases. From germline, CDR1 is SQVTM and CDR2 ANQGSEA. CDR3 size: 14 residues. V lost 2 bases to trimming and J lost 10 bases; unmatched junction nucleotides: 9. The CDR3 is CSVERPGLAGEQFF. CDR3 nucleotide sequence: TGCAGCGTTGAACGGCCGGGACTAGCAGGAGAGCAGTTCTTC.

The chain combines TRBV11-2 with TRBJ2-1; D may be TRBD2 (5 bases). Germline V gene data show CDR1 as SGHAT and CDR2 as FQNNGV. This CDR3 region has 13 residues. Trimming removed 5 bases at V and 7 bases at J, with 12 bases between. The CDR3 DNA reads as TGTGCCAGCAGCCTCGGACTGCTTAATGAGCAGTTCTTC. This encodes CASSLGLLNEQFF.

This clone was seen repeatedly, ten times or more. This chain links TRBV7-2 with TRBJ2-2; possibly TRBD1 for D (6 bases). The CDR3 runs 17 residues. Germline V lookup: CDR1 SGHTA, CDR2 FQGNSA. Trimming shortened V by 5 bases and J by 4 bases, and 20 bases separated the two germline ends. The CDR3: CASSPSWGRGSTGELFF. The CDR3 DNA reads TGTGCCAGCAGCCCCTCATGGGGGCGAGGGTCCACCGGGGAGCTGTTTTTT. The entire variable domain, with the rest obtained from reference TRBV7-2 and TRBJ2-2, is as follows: GAGVSQSPSNKVTEKGKDVELRCDPISGHTALYWYRQSLGQGLEFLIYFQGNSAPDKSGLPSDRFSAERTGGSVSTLTIQRTQQEDSAVYLCASSPSWGRGSTGELFFGEGSRLTVL.

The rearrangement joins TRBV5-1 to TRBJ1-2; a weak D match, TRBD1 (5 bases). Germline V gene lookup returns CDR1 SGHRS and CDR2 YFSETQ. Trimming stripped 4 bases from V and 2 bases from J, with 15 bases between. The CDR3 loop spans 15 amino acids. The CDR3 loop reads CASSQFLTANYGYTF. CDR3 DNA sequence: TGCGCCAGCAGCCAATTCTTGACAGCGAACTATGGCTACACCTTC. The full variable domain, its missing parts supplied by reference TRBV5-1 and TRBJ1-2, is KAGVTQTPRYLIKTRGQQVTLSCSPISGHRSVSWYQQTPGQGLQFLFEYFSETQRNKGNFPGRFSGRQFSNSRSEMNVSTLELGDSALYLCASSQFLTANYGYTFGSGTRLTVV.

CDR3 loop: CASSRGGSNEKLFF. In nucleotides, the CDR3 is TGTGCCAGCAGCCGGGGAGGGTCAAATGAAAAACTGTTTTTT. This chain uses TRBV7-2 with TRBJ1-4, with D unclear. CDR1 is SGHTA and CDR2 is FQGNSA in the germline V gene. The CDR3 has 14 residues. V lost 5 bases and J 5 bases, leaving 12 bases between the germline ends.

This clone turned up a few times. The chain's CDR3 is CASSKLGRGSYEQYV. CDR3 nucleotides: TGTGCCAGCAGCAAACTTGGCAGGGGGTCCTACGAGCAGTACGTC. The chain combines TRBV21-1 with TRBJ2-7; the table's D gene call, TRBD1, was not cross checked with the DNA. TRBV21-1 is flagged as a pseudogene. The CDR3 is 15 residues long.

CDR3 coding DNA: TGTGCCAGCAGCCATCCAGTGGCCCAAACAGGGACCCAGTACTTC. Amino acids: CASSHPVAQTGTQYF. The chain employs TRBV28 and TRBJ2-5; a weak D match, TRBD1 (5 bases). The CDR3 covers 15 residues. V was trimmed by 6 bases and J by 7 bases, leaving 21 bases between them. Germline lookup yields CDR1 MDHEN and CDR2 SYDVKM.

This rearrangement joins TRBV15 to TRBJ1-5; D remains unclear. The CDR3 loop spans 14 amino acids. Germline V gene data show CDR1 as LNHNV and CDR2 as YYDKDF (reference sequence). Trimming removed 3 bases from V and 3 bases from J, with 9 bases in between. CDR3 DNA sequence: TGTGCCACCAGCAGCGTTACTTACAATCAGCCCCAGCATTTT. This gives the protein CATSSVTYNQPQHF.

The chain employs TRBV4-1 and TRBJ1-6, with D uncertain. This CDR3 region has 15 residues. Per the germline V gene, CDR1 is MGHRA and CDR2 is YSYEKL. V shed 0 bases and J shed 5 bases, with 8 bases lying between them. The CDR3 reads CASSQDPWDNSPLHF. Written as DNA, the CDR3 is TGCGCCAGCAGCCAAGATCCTTGGGATAATTCACCCCTCCACTTT.

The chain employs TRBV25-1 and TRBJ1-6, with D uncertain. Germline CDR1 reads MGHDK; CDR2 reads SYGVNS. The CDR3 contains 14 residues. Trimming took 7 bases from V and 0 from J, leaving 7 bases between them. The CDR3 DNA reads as TGTGCCAGCACAGGAGACTCCTATAATTCACCCCTCCACTTT. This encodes CASTGDSYNSPLHF.

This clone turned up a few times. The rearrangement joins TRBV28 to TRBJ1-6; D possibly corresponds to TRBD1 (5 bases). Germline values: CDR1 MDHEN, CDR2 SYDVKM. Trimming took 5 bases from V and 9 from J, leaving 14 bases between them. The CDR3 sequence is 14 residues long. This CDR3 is CASSPGGGLSPLHF. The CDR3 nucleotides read TGTGCCAGCAGTCCCGGGGGGGGACTTTCACCCCTCCACTTT.

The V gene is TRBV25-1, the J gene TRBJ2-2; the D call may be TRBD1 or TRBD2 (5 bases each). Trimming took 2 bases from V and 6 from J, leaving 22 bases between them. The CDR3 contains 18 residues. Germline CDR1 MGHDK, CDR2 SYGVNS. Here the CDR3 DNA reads TGTGCCAGCAGTGAACCCTACTCCGGGACGAGAGGGGCCGGGGAGCTGTTTTTT. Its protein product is CASSEPYSGTRGAGELFF.

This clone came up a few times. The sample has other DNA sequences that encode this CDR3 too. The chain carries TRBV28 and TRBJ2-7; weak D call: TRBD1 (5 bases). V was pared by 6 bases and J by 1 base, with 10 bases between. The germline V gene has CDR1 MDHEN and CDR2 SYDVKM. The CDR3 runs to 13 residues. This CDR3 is CASSIDSSYEQYV. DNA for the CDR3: TGTGCCAGCAGCATAGACAGTTCCTACGAGCAGTACGTC.

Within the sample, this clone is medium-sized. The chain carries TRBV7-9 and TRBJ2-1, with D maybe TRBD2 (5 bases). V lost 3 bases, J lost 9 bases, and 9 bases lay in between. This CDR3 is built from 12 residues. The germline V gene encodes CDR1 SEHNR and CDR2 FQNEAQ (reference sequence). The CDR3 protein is CASSFSGSEQFF. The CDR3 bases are TGTGCCAGCAGCTTTAGTGGGAGTGAGCAGTTCTTC.

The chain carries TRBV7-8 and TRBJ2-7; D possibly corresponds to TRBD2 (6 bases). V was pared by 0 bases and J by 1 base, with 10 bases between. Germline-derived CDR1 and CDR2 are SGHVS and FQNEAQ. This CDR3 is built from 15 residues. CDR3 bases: TGTGCCAGCAGCTTAGCCAGGGACTTATCCTACGAGCAGTACTTC. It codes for CASSLARDLSYEQYF. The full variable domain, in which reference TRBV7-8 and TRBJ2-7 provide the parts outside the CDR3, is GAGVSQSPRYKVAKRGQDVALRCDPISGHVSLFWYQQALGQGPEFLTYFQNEAQLDKSGLPSDRFFAERPEGSVSTLKIQRTQQEDSAVYLCASSLARDLSYEQYFGPGTRLTVT.

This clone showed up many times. CDR3 loop: CASSPGTSAYQETQYF. CDR3 in DNA: TGTGCCAGCAGCCCAGGGACTAGCGCTTACCAAGAGACCCAGTACTTC. The rearrangement uses TRBV2 and TRBJ2-5, with 10 bases identical to TRBD2. The CDR3 runs 16 residues. Trimming removed 6 bases from V and 0 bases from J; junction bases left unmatched: 7. CDR1 is SNHLY and CDR2 is FYNNEI in the germline V gene.

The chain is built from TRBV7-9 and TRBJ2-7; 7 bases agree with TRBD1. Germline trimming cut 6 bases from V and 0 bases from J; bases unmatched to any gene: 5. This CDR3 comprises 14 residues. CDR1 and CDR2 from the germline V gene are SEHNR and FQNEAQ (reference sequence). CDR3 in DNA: TGTGCCAGCAGGACAGGGCTTCTCTCCTACGAGCAGTACTTC. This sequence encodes CASRTGLLSYEQYF.

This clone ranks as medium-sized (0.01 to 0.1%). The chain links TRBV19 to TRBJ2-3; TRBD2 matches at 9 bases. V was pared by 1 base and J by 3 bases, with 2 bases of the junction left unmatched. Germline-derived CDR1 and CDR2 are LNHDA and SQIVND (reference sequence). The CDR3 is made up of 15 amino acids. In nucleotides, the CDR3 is TGTGCCAGTAGTATAGGACTAGCGGCGACAGATACGCAGTATTTT. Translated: CASSIGLAATDTQYF.

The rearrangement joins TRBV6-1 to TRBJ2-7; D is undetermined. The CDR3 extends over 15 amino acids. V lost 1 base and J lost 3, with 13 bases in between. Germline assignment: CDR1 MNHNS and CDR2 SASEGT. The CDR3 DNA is TGTGCCAGCAGTGAAGTAGCAACTCCAGGCTACGAGCAGTACTTC. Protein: CASSEVATPGYEQYF.

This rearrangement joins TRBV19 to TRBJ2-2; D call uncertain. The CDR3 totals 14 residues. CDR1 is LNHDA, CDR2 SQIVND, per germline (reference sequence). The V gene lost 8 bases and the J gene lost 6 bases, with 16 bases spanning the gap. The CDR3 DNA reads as TGTGCCAGTTCTCCCGCAACCCAGGCCGGGGAGCTGTTTTTT. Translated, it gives CASSPATQAGELFF.

The CDR3 nucleotides read TGCAGTGCCAGCTTCGACACTGAAGCTTTCTTT. Its protein product is CSASFDTEAFF. V is TRBV20-1 and J is TRBJ1-1; D uncertain. The CDR3 length is 11 residues. The germline gives CDR1 DFQATT, CDR2 SNEGSKA (reference sequence). The V and J ends lost 6 bases and 3 bases respectively, with 8 bases between them.

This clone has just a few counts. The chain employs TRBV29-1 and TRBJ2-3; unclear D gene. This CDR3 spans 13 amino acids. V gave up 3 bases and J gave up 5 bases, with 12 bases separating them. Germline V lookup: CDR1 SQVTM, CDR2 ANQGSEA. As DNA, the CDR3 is TGCAGCGTTGAGCTACACGATCGAGATACGCAGTATTTT. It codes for CSVELHDRDTQYF.

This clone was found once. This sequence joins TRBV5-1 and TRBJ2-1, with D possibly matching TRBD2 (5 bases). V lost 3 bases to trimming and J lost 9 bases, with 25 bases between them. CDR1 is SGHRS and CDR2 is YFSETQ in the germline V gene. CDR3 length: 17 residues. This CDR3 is CASSSQLSAGESAEQFF. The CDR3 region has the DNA TGCGCCAGCAGCTCCCAGTTATCGGCGGGTGAGTCGGCTGAGCAGTTCTTC. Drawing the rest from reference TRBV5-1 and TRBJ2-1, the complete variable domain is KAGVTQTPRYLIKTRGQQVTLSCSPISGHRSVSWYQQTPGQGLQFLFEYFSETQRNKGNFPGRFSGRQFSNSRSEMNVSTLELGDSALYLCASSSQLSAGESAEQFFGPGTRLTVL.

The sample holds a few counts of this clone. The CDR3 region has the DNA TGTGCCAGCTCCGGGGGGGCGGCTGGGGGACCCCTCCACTTT. As protein: CASSGGAAGGPLHF. The V call is TRBV7-6, the J call TRBJ1-6; possible D gene TRBD1, 6 bases. Germline CDR1 reads SGHVS; CDR2 reads FNYEAQ. CDR3 length: 14 amino acids. V lost 8 bases to trimming and J lost 12 bases, with 20 bases between them.

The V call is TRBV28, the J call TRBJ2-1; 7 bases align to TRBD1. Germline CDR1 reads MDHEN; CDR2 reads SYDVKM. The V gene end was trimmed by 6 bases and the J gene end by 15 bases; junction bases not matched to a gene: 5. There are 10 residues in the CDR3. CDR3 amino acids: CASSLDRVFF. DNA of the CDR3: TGTGCCAGCAGCCTCGACAGGGTGTTCTTC.